The entry below gives a single T cell receptor beta chain sequence along with its context. This entry belongs to a study of blood T cell repertoires in COVID-19. Background on the study: COVID-19 samples, acute and convalescent, were from the United States, Italy and Spain. From T cells, B-cell-depleted T cells, or PBMCs came the material, which was cDNA or gDNA.

CDR3 length: 16 amino acids. V was pared by 4 bases and J by 0 bases, with 13 bases between. CDR1 and CDR2 from the germline V gene are SGDLS and YYNGEE. In the original processing: The authors estimated nucleated cell counts from reference gene primer amplification. Repertoires were generated with immunoSEQ multiplex PCR, while TCRdb's copy carries only in-frame clones and drops some. The V and J calls and clone size were taken over from that table, and D and trimming were inferred from the DNA. In the table there are a few hundred thousand clones, over 80% of which are singletons. Sequenced: peripheral blood. The receptor was derived from a woman aged 40 to 50 who had recovered from COVID-19. This sequence joins TRBV9 and TRBJ2-2; D uncertain. This CDR3 reads CASSPRHPTNTGELFF. Here the CDR3 DNA reads TGTGCCAGCAGCCCCCGACACCCCACGAACACCGGGGAGCTGTTTTTT.